Each of the 19 T cell receptor beta chains below was sequenced from the same sample in a study of blood T cell repertoires in COVID-19. Produced via immunoSEQ multiplex PCR; TCRdb's table is partial and in-frame only. Here the sample spans around 22,000 clones, around 90% being singletons. The sample consisted of peripheral blood. These receptors were taken from an older woman with active COVID-19.

The chain links TRBV11-3 to TRBJ2-5; 7 positions match TRBD2. This CDR3 contains 17 residues. Looked up from germline, CDR1 is SGHNT and CDR2 is YENEEA. The J segment lost 4 bases and the V segment lost 3 bases, leaving 14 bases of the junction unmatched. CDR3 coding DNA: TGTGCCAGCAGCTTCGATCGGCGGGAGCGCTCTCCAGAGACCCAGTACTTC. It yields the protein CASSFDRRERSPETQYF.

V usage is TRBV29-1 and J usage is TRBJ2-7; TRBD2 agrees at 8 bases. The CDR3 is made up of 16 amino acids. With V trimmed by 4 bases and J by 9 bases, 20 bases remained unmatched. CDR1 is SQVTM, CDR2 ANQGSEA, per germline. CDR3 sequence reads: CSVVLTDVAGGSGQYF. DNA for the CDR3: TGCAGCGTTGTCCTTACCGACGTCGCGGGGGGTAGCGGGCAGTACTTC.

V gene TRBV13 combines with J gene TRBJ1-4; unclear D gene. The germline V and J ends were trimmed by 3 bases and 8 bases, with 4 bases remaining between them. The V gene's germline CDR1 is PRHDT and CDR2 FYEKMQ (reference sequence). The CDR3 is 11 amino acids. The CDR3 sequence is CASSLREKLFF. The CDR3 bases are TGTGCCAGCAGCTTGAGGGAAAAACTGTTTTTT. The full variable domain, in which reference TRBV13 and TRBJ1-4 provide the parts outside the CDR3, is AAGVIQSPRHLIKEKRETATLKCYPIPRHDTVYWYQQGPGQDPQFLISFYEKMQSDKGSIPDRFSAQQFSDYHSELNMSSLELGDSALYFCASSLREKLFFGSGTQLSVL.

The chain combines TRBV7-9 with TRBJ2-7, with 8 nucleotides matching TRBD1. The CDR3 has 12 residues. Germline trimming cut 2 bases from V and 12 bases from J; bases unmatched to any gene: 6. In germline, CDR1 is SEHNR, CDR2 FQNEAQ (reference sequence). CDR3 sequence reads: CASSLSQGGWYF. In DNA form, the CDR3 reads TGTGCCAGCAGCTTATCACAGGGGGGTTGGTACTTC.

This chain connects TRBV5-1 to TRBJ2-1; 9 bases are shared with TRBD2. J gave up 4 bases and V 1 base, and 3 bases lay outside the gene matches. Germline CDR1 is SGHRS and CDR2 is YFSETQ. This CDR3 is built from 15 residues. In nucleotides, the CDR3 is TGCGCCAGCAGCTTGTTTAGCGGGAGTTACAATGAGCAGTTCTTC. It encodes CASSLFSGSYNEQFF.

The chain carries TRBV9 and TRBJ2-5; TRBD1 agrees at 7 bases. J lost 3 bases, V lost 0 bases, and 5 bases had no gene match. Germline loops: CDR1 SGDLS, CDR2 YYNGEE. This CDR3 spans 15 amino acids. The CDR3 here is CASSVDRGREETQYF. As DNA, the CDR3 is TGTGCCAGCAGCGTAGACAGGGGAAGGGAAGAGACCCAGTACTTC.

This chain's CDR3 is CASSAADRNSPLHF. In nucleotides, the CDR3 is TGTGCCAGCAGCGCGGCGGACAGGAATTCACCCCTCCACTTT. The chain uses TRBV5-6 and TRBJ1-6, with 7 bases fitting TRBD1. In germline, CDR1 is SGHDT, CDR2 YYEEEE. The CDR3 contains 14 residues. Losses at the gene ends were 4 bases for V and 7 bases for J; bases not matched to a gene: 5. The full variable domain, rest sourced from reference TRBV5-6 and TRBJ1-6, is DAGVTQSPTHLIKTRGQQVTLRCSPKSGHDTVSWYQQALGQGPQFIFQYYEEEERQRGNFPDRFSGHQFPNYSSELNVNALLLGDSALYLCASSAADRNSPLHFGNGTRLTVT.

In this sample, this clone turned up a few times. The CDR3: CASSPTGMNTEAFF. In DNA, the CDR3 is TGTGCCAGCAGCCCAACGGGGATGAACACTGAAGCTTTCTTT. This sequence joins TRBV6-6 and TRBJ1-1; D call uncertain. Germline V CDR1 and CDR2: MNHNY, SVGAGI (reference sequence). Trimming took off 6 bases at V and 0 bases at J, with 11 bases between the two ends. The CDR3 has 14 residues.

The DNA for the CDR3 is TGCGCCAGCAGCTTGCCTAGCGGAAACACAGATACGCAGTATTTT. This sequence encodes CASSLPSGNTDTQYF. J is TRBJ2-3 and V is TRBV5-1, with 7 bases identical to TRBD2. There are 15 residues in the CDR3. Germline V gives CDR1 SGHRS, CDR2 YFSETQ. Germline trimming cut 1 base from V and 2 bases from J; bases unmatched to any gene: 4.

Here the CDR3 reads CASQTSGGYEQYF. The CDR3 DNA follows: TGTGCCAGCCAAACTAGCGGGGGCTACGAGCAGTACTTC. This chain links TRBV2 with TRBJ2-7; 11 bases map to TRBD2. V lost 8 bases and J lost 3; bases outside the gene matches: 3. The CDR3 covers 13 residues. Germline V gene data show CDR1 as SNHLY and CDR2 as FYNNEI.

A single count supports this clone. This chain connects TRBV6-5 to TRBJ1-1; 10 positions agree with TRBD1. Trimming at V came to 7 bases and at J to 5 bases, leaving 7 bases not matched to a gene. Germline CDR1 reads MNHEY; CDR2 reads SVGAGI. The CDR3 is made up of 14 amino acids. The CDR3 spells CASTQTGGSTEAFF. The CDR3 DNA is TGTGCCAGCACCCAGACAGGGGGCTCGACTGAAGCTTTCTTT.

CDR3 DNA: TGTGCCTGGGGGTCAGGGGGACTAGCGGGACCCCGGAGAAAAGACAATGAGCAGTTCTTC. This gives the protein CAWGSGGLAGPRRKDNEQFF. This sequence joins TRBV30 and TRBJ2-1; 13 bases are a match to TRBD2. From germline, CDR1 is GTSNPN and CDR2 SVGIG (reference sequence). This CDR3 contains 20 residues. With 5 bases clipped from V and 5 bases from J, the junction kept 21 bases outside the gene matches.

V is TRBV7-2 and J is TRBJ1-2; 7 nucleotides agree with TRBD1. CDR3 length: 15 residues. V lost 1 base and J lost 4; bases outside the gene matches: 6. The V gene's germline CDR1 is SGHTA and CDR2 FQGNSA. CDR3 loop: CASSLVQGGIYGYTF. Written as DNA, the CDR3 is TGTGCCAGCAGCTTAGTTCAGGGGGGAATCTATGGCTACACCTTC.

This clone was detected a few times. This sequence joins TRBV19 and TRBJ1-5; D gene unclear. This CDR3 contains 16 residues. V dropped 6 bases and J dropped 3 bases, with 18 bases sitting between them. The V gene's germline CDR1 is LNHDA and CDR2 SQIVND (reference sequence). For the CDR3, the DNA is TGTGCCAGTAGCCTCATAGGCGGCAGCCCCAATCAGCCCCAGCATTTT. Its protein product is CASSLIGGSPNQPQHF.

The chain links TRBV28 to TRBJ1-3; 10 bases are a match to TRBD1. V trimming: 6 bases; J trimming: 3 bases; junction bases outside the gene matches: 5. This CDR3 is built from 15 residues. Germline V gives CDR1 MDHEN, CDR2 SYDVKM. CDR3 in DNA: TGTGCCAGCAGCCCGACAGGGGGCGGTGGAAACACCATATATTTT. This gives the protein CASSPTGGGGNTIYF.

The J gene is TRBJ2-2, the V gene TRBV27, with 9 positions matching TRBD2. Germline V gene sequence: CDR1 MNHEY, CDR2 SMNVEV (reference sequence). The CDR3 covers 18 residues. J was trimmed by 1 base and V by 2 bases; bases with no gene match: 8. The CDR3 sequence is CASSLLLSGRVNTGELFF. The CDR3 nucleotides read TGTGCCAGCAGTTTACTTCTTAGCGGGAGAGTGAACACCGGGGAGCTGTTTTTT.

The V call is TRBV2, the J call TRBJ2-5; 10 nucleotides agree with TRBD1. Germline loops: CDR1 SNHLY, CDR2 FYNNEI. CDR3 length: 16 residues. Trimming cost V 6 bases and J 3 bases; bases outside gene matches: 10. The CDR3 reads CASRVDRGPQKETQYF. In DNA form, the CDR3 reads TGTGCCAGCAGAGTAGACAGGGGGCCCCAAAAAGAGACCCAGTACTTC.

CDR3 coding DNA: TGTGCCAGCAGCAAGCAGGACGGGGAGCTGTTTTTT. Encoded protein: CASSKQDGELFF. The chain has TRBV7-9 and TRBJ2-2; D is ambiguous. The CDR3 is 12 amino acids. CDR1 and CDR2 (germline): SEHNR, FQNEAQ (reference sequence). With 5 bases removed from V and 7 bases from J, the gap between germline ends came to 8 bases.

The chain combines TRBV7-3 with TRBJ2-1; possibly TRBD2 for D (6 bases). CDR1 and CDR2 (germline): SGHTA, FQGTGA. With 5 bases removed from V and 6 bases from J, the gap between germline ends came to 14 bases. The CDR3 contains 14 residues. This CDR3 is CASSRDLNINEQFF. CDR3 bases: TGTGCCAGCAGCCGGGACTTGAACATCAATGAGCAGTTCTTC.